These 30 T cell receptor beta chains were all obtained from the same sample, sequenced in a study of cytomegalovirus exposure and HLA in healthy donors (dated by TCRdb to about 2017). The receptor library was made with the immunoSEQ multiplex PCR assay. The multiplex PCR relied on a mix of 60 forward primers for TCR Vbeta segments and 13 reverse primers for TCR Jbeta segments. This immuneACCESS table, as held by TCRdb, lists in-frame sequences with V and J called but not all clones. Of the missing ones, under half trace to an unresolved V gene in checked studies; the others have no known cause. This sample is represented by fewer than 200,000 clones; approximately 84% of them were singletons. The ten largest clones represent 2% to 2.5% of the sample. Material for sequencing was PBMCs. The receptors originated from a man younger than 35 in good health and CMV-seropositive.

The V gene is TRBV5-4, the J gene TRBJ1-4, with D possibly TRBD1 on 5 matching bases. The V end lost 3 bases, the J end lost 0 bases, and 12 bases lay between the germline ends. The CDR3 has 16 residues. CDR1 is SGHNT and CDR2 is YYREEE in the germline V gene (reference sequence). This CDR3 reads CASSSGGLATNEKLFF. CDR3 coding DNA: TGTGCCAGCAGCTCGGGGGGTCTCGCAACTAATGAAAAACTGTTTTTT. The full variable domain, its missing parts supplied by reference TRBV5-4 and TRBJ1-4, is ETGVTQSPTHLIKTRGQQVTLRCSSQSGHNTVSWYQQALGQGPQFIFQYYREEENGRGNFPPRFSGLQFPNYSSELNVNALELDDSALYLCASSSGGLATNEKLFFGSGTQLSVL.

The chain recombines TRBV5-1 with TRBJ2-4; 8 positions match TRBD2. Germline lookup yields CDR1 SGHRS and CDR2 YFSETQ. CDR3 length: 16 amino acids. Trimming cost V 0 bases and J 5 bases; bases outside gene matches: 7. The DNA for the CDR3 is TGCGCCAGCAGCTTGGAGGTCGGGGGGGCCCAAAACATTCAGTACTTC. This gives the protein CASSLEVGGAQNIQYF. The complete variable domain, with remaining parts taken from reference TRBV5-1 and TRBJ2-4, reads KAGVTQTPRYLIKTRGQQVTLSCSPISGHRSVSWYQQTPGQGLQFLFEYFSETQRNKGNFPGRFSGRQFSNSRSEMNVSTLELGDSALYLCASSLEVGGAQNIQYFGAGTRLSVL.

V gene TRBV7-2 combines with J gene TRBJ2-7; possibly TRBD2 for D (6 bases). Trimming pared 0 bases from V and 6 bases from J, leaving 12 bases between. The CDR3 length is 14 residues. Germline V gives CDR1 SGHTA, CDR2 FQGNSA. The CDR3 bases are TGTGCCAGCAGCTTAGCCGGGACTTTAGTCGAGCAGTACTTC. This sequence encodes CASSLAGTLVEQYF. The full variable domain, rest sourced from reference TRBV7-2 and TRBJ2-7, is GAGVSQSPSNKVTEKGKDVELRCDPISGHTALYWYRQSLGQGLEFLIYFQGNSAPDKSGLPSDRFSAERTGGSVSTLTIQRTQQEDSAVYLCASSLAGTLVEQYFGPGTRLTVT.

The CDR3 here is CASSQDRGRDTIYF. The CDR3 nucleotides read TGCGCCAGCAGCCAAGATAGAGGCCGAGACACCATATATTTT. V gene TRBV4-3 combines with J gene TRBJ1-3; D is uncertain. This CDR3 has 14 residues. The V gene's germline CDR1 is LGHNA and CDR2 YSLEER. The germline V and J ends were trimmed by 0 bases and 8 bases, with 11 bases remaining between them.

The chain combines TRBV7-3 with TRBJ2-5, with TRBD1 matching 7 bases. CDR3 size: 15 residues. The germline CDR1 and CDR2 sequences are SGHTA and FQGTGA. V dropped 0 bases and J dropped 0; count of bases not matched to a gene: 1. The CDR3 loop is CASSLTGQYQETQYF. The CDR3 region has the DNA TGTGCCAGCAGCTTAACGGGACAGTACCAAGAGACCCAGTACTTC.

This chain joins TRBV7-3 and TRBJ2-2; D uncertain. The CDR3 has 14 residues. Germline V gives CDR1 SGHTA, CDR2 FQGTGA. Trimming cost V 4 bases and J 3 bases, with 9 bases left between them. CDR3 in amino acids: CASSSTRDTGELFF. The CDR3 nucleotides are TGTGCCAGCAGCTCCACTCGGGACACCGGGGAGCTGTTTTTT. The full variable domain, in which reference TRBV7-3 and TRBJ2-2 provide the parts outside the CDR3, is GAGVSQTPSNKVTEKGKYVELRCDPISGHTALYWYRQSLGQGPEFLIYFQGTGAADDSGLPNDRFFAVRPEGSVSTLKIQRTERGDSAVYLCASSSTRDTGELFFGEGSRLTVL.

The chain has TRBV18 and TRBJ1-1; D not certain. V dropped 2 bases and J dropped 0 bases, with 10 bases sitting between them. CDR1 and CDR2 from the germline V gene are KGHSH and LQKENI. The CDR3 runs to 15 residues. CDR3 coding DNA: TGTGCCAGCTCACCATCAGGCAGCTTGAACACTGAAGCTTTCTTT. Translated, it gives CASSPSGSLNTEAFF.

V and J are TRBV30 and TRBJ1-4; the D is unclear. V was cut by 1 base and J by 8 bases, with 8 bases left in between. The CDR3 loop spans 12 amino acids. CDR1 and CDR2 from the germline V gene are GTSNPN and SVGIG (reference sequence). The CDR3 region is CAWSANSEKLFF. The DNA for the CDR3 is TGTGCCTGGAGTGCAAACTCGGAAAAACTGTTTTTT.

The chain couples TRBV7-9 to TRBJ2-3; perhaps TRBD2 as D (6 bases). V was shortened by 3 bases and J by 3 bases, with 13 bases between the two germline ends. Germline V gene lookup returns CDR1 SEHNR and CDR2 FQNEAQ (reference sequence). The CDR3 spans 15 residues. CDR3: CASSFDTGTTDTQYF. CDR3 DNA: TGTGCCAGCAGCTTTGATACCGGGACTACAGATACGCAGTATTTT.

The chain uses TRBV6-5 and TRBJ1-4; 8 bases fit TRBD1. The ends lost 0 bases at V and 7 bases at J; junction bases unmatched: 7. The CDR3 totals 16 residues. In germline, CDR1 is MNHEY, CDR2 SVGAGI. The CDR3 nucleotides are TGTGCCAGCAGTTACTCAGGCGGACAGGGTTCTGAAAAACTGTTTTTT. Translating gives CASSYSGGQGSEKLFF.

This clone was seen just once. The J gene is TRBJ2-5, the V gene TRBV27; TRBD2 is a possible D gene (5 bases). Trimming left V 2 bases short and J 1 base short, with 8 bases between. The CDR3 sequence is 14 residues long. Germline CDR1 reads MNHEY; CDR2 reads SMNVEV (reference sequence). The CDR3, as DNA: TGTGCCAGCAGTTTACGGGGTTTCCAAGAGACCCAGTACTTC. Translated: CASSLRGFQETQYF.

This clone has only one observation. The CDR3 DNA reads TGCGCCAGCAGCCAAGAATGGTCTTGGGGGGGAGTCGGCTACACCTTC. This codes for CASSQEWSWGGVGYTF. The chain combines TRBV4-1 with TRBJ1-2, with D tentatively TRBD1 (5 bases). Trimming stripped 0 bases from V and 8 bases from J, with 19 bases between. This CDR3 is built from 16 residues. The germline V gene encodes CDR1 MGHRA and CDR2 YSYEKL.

The V call is TRBV19, the J call TRBJ2-7; D may be TRBD2 (5 bases). The CDR3 has 15 amino acids. Germline loops: CDR1 LNHDA, CDR2 SQIVND (reference sequence). The V end was cut by 3 bases, the J end by 3 bases, with 15 bases between. The CDR3 reads CASSIGGVGYYEQYF. CDR3 nucleotides: TGTGCCAGTAGTATTGGAGGAGTGGGGTACTACGAGCAGTACTTC.

The rearrangement links TRBV27 to TRBJ2-1; 8 nucleotides agree with TRBD1. The CDR3 runs to 19 residues. V lost 10 bases, J lost 0 bases, and 20 bases stayed unmatched. Germline assignment: CDR1 MNHEY and CDR2 SMNVEV (reference sequence). This CDR3 reads CANNRGQGSPLSSYNEQFF. For the CDR3, the DNA is TGTGCCAACAACCGCGGACAGGGATCTCCTCTTAGCTCCTACAATGAGCAGTTCTTC.

V is TRBV5-4 and J is TRBJ1-1, with D maybe TRBD1 (6 bases). V was shortened by 1 base and J by 1 base, with 11 bases between the two germline ends. The CDR3 loop spans 15 amino acids. Germline CDR1 is SGHNT and CDR2 is YYREEE (reference sequence). CDR3 bases: TGTGCCAGCAGCTTGCCGGGACAACAGAACACTGAAGCTTTCTTT. Its translation is CASSLPGQQNTEAFF. The entire variable domain, with the rest obtained from reference TRBV5-4 and TRBJ1-1, is as follows: ETGVTQSPTHLIKTRGQQVTLRCSSQSGHNTVSWYQQALGQGPQFIFQYYREEENGRGNFPPRFSGLQFPNYSSELNVNALELDDSALYLCASSLPGQQNTEAFFGQGTRLTVV.

The V gene is TRBV6-1, the J gene TRBJ2-3, with TRBD2 identical over 10 bases. V was pared by 3 bases and J by 7 bases, with 7 bases of the junction left unmatched. The length of the CDR3 is 15 residues. Germline V gene lookup returns CDR1 MNHNS and CDR2 SASEGT. CDR3 coding DNA: TGTGCCAGCAGTGAGAGGGCTAGCGGGGGTTATACGCAGTATTTT. Its translation is CASSERASGGYTQYF.

The sample holds one count of this clone. The V gene is TRBV7-3, the J gene TRBJ2-3; maybe TRBD2 (7 bases). This CDR3 comprises 14 residues. Germline CDR1 and CDR2: SGHTA and FQGTGA. Trimming cost V 2 bases and J 2 bases, with 8 bases left between them. The CDR3 loop is CASSLAGATDTQYF. Written as DNA, the CDR3 is TGTGCCAGCAGCTTAGCGGGGGCCACAGATACGCAGTATTTT.

About this clone: Germline is not matched at one junction end, which may reflect a read error. This chain connects TRBV11-1 to TRBJ2-2; perhaps TRBD2 as D (6 bases). The CDR3 spans 14 residues. Germline loops: CDR1 SGHAT, CDR2 FQDESV (reference sequence). The CDR3 bases are TGTGCCAGCAGCTTAGATATGCCCACCGGGGGGCTGTTTTTT. It is translated as CASSLDMPTGGLFF.

V usage is TRBV11-2 and J usage is TRBJ1-2, with a tentative D call TRBD1 (6 bases). V was clipped by 1 base and J by 7 bases, with 19 bases between them. The CDR3 runs to 16 residues. The germline CDR1 and CDR2 sequences are SGHAT and FQNNGV. The CDR3: CASSLVAPGGQGGYTF. The CDR3 DNA sequence: TGTGCCAGCAGCTTAGTCGCCCCGGGGGGGCAAGGTGGCTACACCTTC.

The genes are TRBV9 and TRBJ1-1; TRBD1 aligns across 7 bases. This CDR3 is built from 18 residues. Germline CDR1 reads SGDLS; CDR2 reads YYNGEE. V was pared by 0 bases and J by 0 bases, with 11 bases of the junction left unmatched. DNA of the CDR3: TGTGCCAGCAGCGTAGCTAGTAAGGTACAGGGGATGAACACTGAAGCTTTCTTT. Its translation: CASSVASKVQGMNTEAFF. The full variable domain, completed using reference TRBV9 and TRBJ1-1, is DSGVTQTPKHLITATGQRVTLRCSPRSGDLSVYWYQQSLDQGLQFLIQYYNGEERAKGNILERFSAQQFPDLHSELNLSSLELGDSALYFCASSVASKVQGMNTEAFFGQGTRLTVV.

The V call is TRBV6-6, the J call TRBJ1-2, with a tentative D call TRBD1 (5 bases). The CDR3 loop spans 14 amino acids. V was cut by 7 bases and J by 7 bases, with 19 bases left in between. CDR1 MNHNY and CDR2 SVGAGI come from the germline V gene (reference sequence). This chain's CDR3 is CASTLDLRRGGYTF. The CDR3 DNA is TGTGCCAGCACCCTGGACCTCCGGAGGGGTGGCTACACCTTC.

The DNA of the CDR3 is TGTGCCAGCAGCCCAGGGTCTCCGGGGGAGCTGTTTTTT. This gives the protein CASSPGSPGELFF. The rearrangement uses TRBV7-2 and TRBJ2-2; D is perhaps TRBD1 (5 bases). The germline V gene encodes CDR1 SGHTA and CDR2 FQGNSA. Trimming left V 5 bases short and J 8 bases short, with 12 bases between. The CDR3 is 13 residues long.

V gene TRBV2 combines with J gene TRBJ2-2, with D tentatively TRBD1 (6 bases). There are 15 residues in the CDR3. From germline, CDR1 is SNHLY and CDR2 FYNNEI. V lost 5 bases, J lost 1 base, and 11 bases lay in between. The CDR3 DNA reads TGTGCCAGCAGTCTCCCGGGACAGAACACCGGGGAGCTGTTTTTT. It is translated as CASSLPGQNTGELFF.

J is TRBJ1-3 and V is TRBV4-1; no clear D gene. Trimming took 3 bases from V and 1 from J, leaving 13 bases between them. Germline V gene sequence: CDR1 MGHRA, CDR2 YSYEKL. The CDR3 loop spans 16 amino acids. DNA for the CDR3: TGCGCCAGCAGCCACCCCAGTGAGGCTTCTGGAAACACCATATATTTT. This codes for CASSHPSEASGNTIYF.

This clone was seen more than once but under ten times. V gene TRBV11-3 combines with J gene TRBJ1-2; D gene ambiguous. The germline V and J ends were trimmed by 5 bases and 8 bases, with 21 bases remaining between them. CDR3 size: 15 residues. Germline V gene sequence: CDR1 SGHNT, CDR2 YENEEA. The CDR3 loop reads CASSPGGVEARGYTF. In DNA form, the CDR3 reads TGTGCCAGCAGCCCAGGCGGGGTTGAGGCGCGGGGCTACACCTTC. Combining the CDR3 with reference TRBV11-3 and TRBJ1-2 gives the whole variable domain EAGVVQSPRYKIIEKKQPVAFWCNPISGHNTLYWYLQNLGQGPELLIRYENEEAVDDSQLPKDRFSAERLKGVDSTLKIQPAELGDSAVYLCASSPGGVEARGYTFGSGTRLTVV.

The table lists this clone with a few counts. The chain carries TRBV6-5 and TRBJ1-2, with 9 bases fitting TRBD1. The junction had 4 bases not matched to a gene; V was cut back by 7 bases and J by 1 base. Germline lookup yields CDR1 MNHEY and CDR2 SVGAGI. This CDR3 is 14 amino acids long. The CDR3 loop is CASTRQGGNYGYTF. As DNA, the CDR3 is TGTGCCAGCACTAGACAGGGGGGTAACTATGGCTACACCTTC.

The V call is TRBV2, the J call TRBJ2-5; TRBD2 aligns across 10 bases. The V gene's germline CDR1 is SNHLY and CDR2 FYNNEI. This CDR3 comprises 16 residues. The ends lost 9 bases at V and 5 bases at J; junction bases unmatched: 15. The CDR3 is CASDFGRAGGPETQYF. CDR3 bases: TGTGCCAGTGATTTCGGGAGAGCGGGGGGGCCGGAGACCCAGTACTTC.

This chain links TRBV6-5 with TRBJ2-7; D possibly corresponds to TRBD2 (6 bases). The germline V gene encodes CDR1 MNHEY and CDR2 SVGAGI. Trimming stripped 8 bases from V and 6 bases from J, with 20 bases between. The CDR3 is 14 amino acids. The CDR3 nucleotides read TGTGCCAGCCTACGGGACTCCGCCTCGGGCGAGCAGTACTTC. This encodes CASLRDSASGEQYF.

This clone showed up just once. This chain connects TRBV7-3 to TRBJ1-1; D is undetermined. Trimming removed 1 base from V and 7 bases from J, with 10 bases in between. CDR3 size: 13 residues. From germline, CDR1 is SGHTA and CDR2 FQGTGA. The CDR3 region has the DNA TGTGCCAGCAGCTTAAAGGGAGGCCGTGAAGCTTTCTTT. It specifies CASSLKGGREAFF.

The V and J genes are TRBV7-2 and TRBJ2-7; 8 bases are a match to TRBD1. V lost 5 bases to trimming and J lost 6 bases; unmatched junction nucleotides: 9. Germline V CDR1 and CDR2: SGHTA, FQGNSA. The CDR3 extends over 14 amino acids. The CDR3 DNA is TGTGCCAGCAGCCCTCAGGGGGCGGTCGGCGAGCAGTACTTC. Encoded protein: CASSPQGAVGEQYF.